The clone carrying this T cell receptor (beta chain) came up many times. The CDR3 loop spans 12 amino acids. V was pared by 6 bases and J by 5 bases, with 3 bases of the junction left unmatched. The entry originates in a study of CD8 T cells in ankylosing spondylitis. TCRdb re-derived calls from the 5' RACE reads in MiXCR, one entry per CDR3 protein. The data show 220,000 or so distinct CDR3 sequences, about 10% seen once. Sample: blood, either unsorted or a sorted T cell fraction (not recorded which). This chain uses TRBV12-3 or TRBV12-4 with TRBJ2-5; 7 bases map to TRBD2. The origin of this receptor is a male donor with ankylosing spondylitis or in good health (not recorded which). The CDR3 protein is CASSYSGETQYF. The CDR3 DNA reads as TGTGCCAGCAGCTATAGCGGGGAGACCCAGTACTTC.